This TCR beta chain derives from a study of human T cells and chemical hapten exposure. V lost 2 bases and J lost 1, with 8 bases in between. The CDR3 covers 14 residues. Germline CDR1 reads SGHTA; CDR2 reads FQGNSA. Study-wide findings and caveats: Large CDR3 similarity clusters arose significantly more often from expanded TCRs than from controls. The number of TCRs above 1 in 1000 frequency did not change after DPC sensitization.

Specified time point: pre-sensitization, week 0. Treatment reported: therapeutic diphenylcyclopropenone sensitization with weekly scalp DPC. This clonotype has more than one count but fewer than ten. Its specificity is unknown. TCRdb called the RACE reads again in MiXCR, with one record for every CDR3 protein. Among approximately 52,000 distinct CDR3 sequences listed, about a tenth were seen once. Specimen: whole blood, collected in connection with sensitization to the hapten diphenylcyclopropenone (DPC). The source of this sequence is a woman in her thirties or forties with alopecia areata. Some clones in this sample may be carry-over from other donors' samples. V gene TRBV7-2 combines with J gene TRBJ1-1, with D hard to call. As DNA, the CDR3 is TGTGCCAGCAGCTTAACGAGGTGGAACACTGAAGCTTTCTTT. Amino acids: CASSLTRWNTEAFF.